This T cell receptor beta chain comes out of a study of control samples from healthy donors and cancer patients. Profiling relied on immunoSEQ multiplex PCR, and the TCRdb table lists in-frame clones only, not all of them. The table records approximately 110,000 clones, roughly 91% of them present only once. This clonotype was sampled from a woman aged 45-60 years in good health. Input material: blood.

The CDR3 reads CASRLRPEAGELFF. The CDR3 DNA is TGTGCCAGTAGATTAAGGCCCGAGGCCGGGGAGCTGTTTTTT. The gene calls are TRBV19 and TRBJ2-2; D is uncertain. This CDR3 is built from 14 residues. The germline V gene encodes CDR1 LNHDA and CDR2 SQIVND (reference sequence). V dropped 6 bases and J dropped 6 bases, with 14 bases sitting between them.